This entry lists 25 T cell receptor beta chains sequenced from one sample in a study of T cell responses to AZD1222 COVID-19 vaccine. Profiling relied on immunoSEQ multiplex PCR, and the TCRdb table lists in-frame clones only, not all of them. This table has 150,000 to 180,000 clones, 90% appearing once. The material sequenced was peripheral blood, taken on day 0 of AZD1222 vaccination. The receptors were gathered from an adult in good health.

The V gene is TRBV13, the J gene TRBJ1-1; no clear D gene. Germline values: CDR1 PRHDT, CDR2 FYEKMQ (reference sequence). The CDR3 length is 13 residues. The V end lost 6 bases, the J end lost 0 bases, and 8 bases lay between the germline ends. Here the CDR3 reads CASSIVMNTEAFF. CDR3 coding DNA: TGTGCCAGCAGTATTGTTATGAACACTGAAGCTTTCTTT.

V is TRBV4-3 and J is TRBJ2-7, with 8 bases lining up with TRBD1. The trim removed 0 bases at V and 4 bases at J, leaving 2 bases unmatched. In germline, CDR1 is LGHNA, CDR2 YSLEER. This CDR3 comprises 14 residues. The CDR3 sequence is CASSQDRGQYEQYF. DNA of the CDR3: TGCGCCAGCAGCCAAGACAGGGGGCAGTACGAGCAGTACTTC.

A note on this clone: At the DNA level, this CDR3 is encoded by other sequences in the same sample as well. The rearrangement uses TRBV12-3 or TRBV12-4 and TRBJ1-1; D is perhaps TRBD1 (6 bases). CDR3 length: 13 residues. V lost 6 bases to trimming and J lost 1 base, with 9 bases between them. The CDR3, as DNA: TGTGCCAGCAGCCTAGGGGGGAACACTGAAGCTTTCTTT. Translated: CASSLGGNTEAFF.

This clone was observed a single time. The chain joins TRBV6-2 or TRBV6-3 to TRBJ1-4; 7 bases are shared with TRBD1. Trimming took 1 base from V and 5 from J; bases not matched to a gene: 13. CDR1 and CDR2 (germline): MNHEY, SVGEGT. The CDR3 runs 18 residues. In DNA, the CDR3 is TGTGCCAGCAGTTACTACTTCATTACAGGGGAAGGGAATGAAAAACTGTTTTTT. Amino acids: CASSYYFITGEGNEKLFF.

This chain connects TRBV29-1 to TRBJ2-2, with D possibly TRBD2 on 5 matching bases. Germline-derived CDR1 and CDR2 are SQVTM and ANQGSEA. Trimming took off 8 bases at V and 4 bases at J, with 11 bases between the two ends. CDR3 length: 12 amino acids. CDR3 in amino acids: CSTEEGTGELFF. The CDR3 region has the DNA TGCAGCACCGAAGAGGGCACCGGGGAGCTGTTTTTT.

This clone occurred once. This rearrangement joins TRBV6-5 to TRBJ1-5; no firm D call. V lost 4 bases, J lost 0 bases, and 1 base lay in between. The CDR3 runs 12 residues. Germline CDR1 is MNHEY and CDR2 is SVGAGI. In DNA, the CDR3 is TGTGCCAGCAGTTTTAGCAATCAGCCCCAGCATTTT. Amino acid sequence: CASSFSNQPQHF.

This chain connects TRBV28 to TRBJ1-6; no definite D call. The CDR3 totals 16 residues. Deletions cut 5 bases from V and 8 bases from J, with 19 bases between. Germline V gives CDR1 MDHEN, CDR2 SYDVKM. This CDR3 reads CASSPTRWASDSPLHF. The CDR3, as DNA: TGTGCCAGCAGTCCGACCAGGTGGGCTAGCGATTCACCCCTCCACTTT.

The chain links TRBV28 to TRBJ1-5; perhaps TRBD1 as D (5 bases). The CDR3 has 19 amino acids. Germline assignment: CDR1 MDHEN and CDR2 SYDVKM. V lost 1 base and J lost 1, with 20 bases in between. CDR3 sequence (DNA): TGTGCCAGCAGTTTATACCCTCGACGGGGGAAGAGAAGCAATCAGCCCCAGCATTTT. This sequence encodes CASSLYPRRGKRSNQPQHF.

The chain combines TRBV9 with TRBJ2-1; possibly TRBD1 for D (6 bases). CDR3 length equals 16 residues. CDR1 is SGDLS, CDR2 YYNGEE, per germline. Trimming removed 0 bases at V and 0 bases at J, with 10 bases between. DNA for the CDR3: TGTGCCAGCAGCGTAGATGACAGGAGCTCCTACAATGAGCAGTTCTTC. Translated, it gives CASSVDDRSSYNEQFF.

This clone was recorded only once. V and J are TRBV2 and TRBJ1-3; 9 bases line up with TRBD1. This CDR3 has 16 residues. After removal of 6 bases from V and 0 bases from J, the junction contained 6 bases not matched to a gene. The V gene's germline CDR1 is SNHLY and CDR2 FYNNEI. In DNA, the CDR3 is TGTGCCAGCAGAACAGGGGGCCCCCCCTCTGGAAACACCATATATTTT. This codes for CASRTGGPPSGNTIYF.

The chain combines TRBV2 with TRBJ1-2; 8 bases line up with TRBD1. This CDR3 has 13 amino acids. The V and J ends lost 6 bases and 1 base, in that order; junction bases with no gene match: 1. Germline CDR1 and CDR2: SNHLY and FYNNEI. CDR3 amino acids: CASRQGVNYGYTF. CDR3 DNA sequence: TGTGCCAGCAGACAGGGGGTTAACTATGGCTACACCTTC. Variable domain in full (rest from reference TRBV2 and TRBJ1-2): EPEVTQTPSHQVTQMGQEVILRCVPISNHLYFYWYRQILGQKVEFLVSFYNNEISEKSEIFDDQFSVERPDGSNFTLKIRSTKLEDSAMYFCASRQGVNYGYTFGSGTRLTVV.

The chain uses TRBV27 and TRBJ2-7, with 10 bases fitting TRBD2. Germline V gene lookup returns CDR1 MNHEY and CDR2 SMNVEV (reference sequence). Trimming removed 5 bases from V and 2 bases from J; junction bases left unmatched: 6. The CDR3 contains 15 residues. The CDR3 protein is CASSRRLAGTYEQYF. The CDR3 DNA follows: TGTGCCAGCAGTCGACGACTAGCGGGTACCTACGAGCAGTACTTC.

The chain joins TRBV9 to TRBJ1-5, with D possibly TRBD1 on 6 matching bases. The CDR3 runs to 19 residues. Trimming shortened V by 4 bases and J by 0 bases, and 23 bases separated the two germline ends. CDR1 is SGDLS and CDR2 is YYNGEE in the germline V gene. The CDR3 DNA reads TGTGCCAGCAGCCTGCGTGTTGGGCGACAGGCCTATAGCAATCAGCCCCAGCATTTT. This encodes CASSLRVGRQAYSNQPQHF.

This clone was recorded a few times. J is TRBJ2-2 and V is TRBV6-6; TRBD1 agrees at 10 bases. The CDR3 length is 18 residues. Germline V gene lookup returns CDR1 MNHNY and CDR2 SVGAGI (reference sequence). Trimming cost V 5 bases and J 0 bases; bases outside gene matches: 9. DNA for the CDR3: TGTGCCAGCAGTAGATTATCCGGGACAGGGGCGAACACCGGGGAGCTGTTTTTT. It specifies CASSRLSGTGANTGELFF.

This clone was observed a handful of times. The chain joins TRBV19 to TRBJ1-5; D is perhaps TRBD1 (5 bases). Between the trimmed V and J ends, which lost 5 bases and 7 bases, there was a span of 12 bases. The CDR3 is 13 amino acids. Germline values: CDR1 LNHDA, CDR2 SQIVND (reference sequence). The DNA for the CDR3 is TGTGCCAGTAGTTGGGACTTTAAACAGCCCCAGCATTTT. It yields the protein CASSWDFKQPQHF.

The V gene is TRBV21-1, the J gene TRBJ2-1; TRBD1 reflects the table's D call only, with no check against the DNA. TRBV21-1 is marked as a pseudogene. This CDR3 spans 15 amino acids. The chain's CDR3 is CARKVGTPTSNEQFF. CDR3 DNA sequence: TGTGCCAGAAAGGTGGGGACACCTACGTCCAATGAGCAGTTCTTC.

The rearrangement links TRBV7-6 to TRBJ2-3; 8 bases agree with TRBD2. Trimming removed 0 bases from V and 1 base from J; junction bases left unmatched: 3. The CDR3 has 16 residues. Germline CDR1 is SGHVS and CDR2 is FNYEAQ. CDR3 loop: CASSLAPAGGTDTQYF. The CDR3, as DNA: TGTGCCAGCAGCTTAGCCCCAGCGGGGGGCACAGATACGCAGTATTTT.

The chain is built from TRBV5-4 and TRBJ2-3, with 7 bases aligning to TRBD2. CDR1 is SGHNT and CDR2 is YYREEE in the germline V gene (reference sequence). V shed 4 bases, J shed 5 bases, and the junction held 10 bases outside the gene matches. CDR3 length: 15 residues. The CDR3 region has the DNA TGTGCCAGCAGCCCCCGGGGGGAGGGCAAAGATACGCAGTATTTT. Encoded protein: CASSPRGEGKDTQYF.

CDR3 residues: CASSIPGLAGGPTGELFF. For the CDR3, the DNA is TGTGCCAGTAGTATCCCGGGACTAGCGGGAGGGCCCACCGGGGAGCTGTTTTTT. J is TRBJ2-2 and V is TRBV19, with TRBD2 matching 16 bases. There are 18 residues in the CDR3. J lost 4 bases, V lost 3 bases, and 5 bases had no gene match. Germline CDR1 is LNHDA and CDR2 is SQIVND (reference sequence).

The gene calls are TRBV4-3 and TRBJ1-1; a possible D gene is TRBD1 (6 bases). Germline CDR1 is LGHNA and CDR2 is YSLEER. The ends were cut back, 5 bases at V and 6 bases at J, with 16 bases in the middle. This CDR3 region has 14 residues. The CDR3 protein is CASSVQGKSAEAFF. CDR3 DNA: TGCGCCAGCAGCGTACAGGGAAAGAGCGCTGAAGCTTTCTTT.

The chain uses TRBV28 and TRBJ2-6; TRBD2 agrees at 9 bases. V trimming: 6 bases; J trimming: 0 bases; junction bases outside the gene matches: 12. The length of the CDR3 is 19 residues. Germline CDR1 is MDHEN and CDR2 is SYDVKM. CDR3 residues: CASSHGTSLIYSGANVLTF. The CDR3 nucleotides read TGTGCCAGCAGCCACGGGACTAGCCTAATCTACTCTGGGGCCAACGTCCTGACTTTC.

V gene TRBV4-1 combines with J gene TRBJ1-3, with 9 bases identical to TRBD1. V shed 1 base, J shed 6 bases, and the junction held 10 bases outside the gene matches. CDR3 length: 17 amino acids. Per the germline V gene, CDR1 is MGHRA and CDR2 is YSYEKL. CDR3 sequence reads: CASSQATNRGLENTIYF. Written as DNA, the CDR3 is TGCGCCAGCAGCCAAGCGACCAACAGGGGGCTGGAAAACACCATATATTTT.

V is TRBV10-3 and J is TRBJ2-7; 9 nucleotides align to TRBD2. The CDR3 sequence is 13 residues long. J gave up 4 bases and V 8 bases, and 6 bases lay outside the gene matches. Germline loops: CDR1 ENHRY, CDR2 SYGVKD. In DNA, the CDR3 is TGTGCCATCTCTGTGACTAGCGGTTACGAGCAGTACTTC. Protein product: CAISVTSGYEQYF.

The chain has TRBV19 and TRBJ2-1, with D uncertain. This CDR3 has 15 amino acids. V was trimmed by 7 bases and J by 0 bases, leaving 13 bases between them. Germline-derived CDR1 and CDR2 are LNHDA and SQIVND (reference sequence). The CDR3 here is CASTVGGSSYNEQFF. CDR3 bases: TGTGCCAGTACTGTCGGCGGAAGCTCCTACAATGAGCAGTTCTTC. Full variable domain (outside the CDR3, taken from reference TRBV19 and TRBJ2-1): DGGITQSPKYLFRKEGQNVTLSCEQNLNHDAMYWYRQDPGQGLRLIYYSQIVNDFQKGDIAEGYSVSREKKESFPLTVTSAQKNPTAFYLCASTVGGSSYNEQFFGPGTRLTVL.

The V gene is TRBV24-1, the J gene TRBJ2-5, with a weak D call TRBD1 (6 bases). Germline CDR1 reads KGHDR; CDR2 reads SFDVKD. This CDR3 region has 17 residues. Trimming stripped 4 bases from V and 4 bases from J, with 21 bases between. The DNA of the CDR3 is TGTGCCACCAGTGAACCAGGGGACCCCCTCGGGCGAGAGACCCAGTACTTC. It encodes CATSEPGDPLGRETQYF.